The 25 T cell receptor beta chains listed next were all sequenced from one sample in a study of Ad26.COV2.S vaccination and SARS-CoV-2 variants. The treatment is: some 20 received Ad26.COV2.S at low or high dose, single or two shots; 5 received placebo; per-sample allocation not given. Sampling happened 63 days after the first vaccine or placebo injection. The assay was immunoSEQ multiplex PCR, and TCRdb's table has in-frame clones only and misses some. The table shows 350,000 to 400,000 clones, with 88% occurring only once. The sequenced sample was peripheral blood, obtained in a trial of Ad26.COV2.S vaccine versus placebo. The receptors derive from a person between 18 and 65 years old who received the Ad26.COV2.S COVID-19 vaccine or a placebo.

The genes are TRBV19 and TRBJ2-2, with 11 bases fitting TRBD1. Germline CDR1 is LNHDA and CDR2 is SQIVND (reference sequence). The junction had 5 bases not matched to a gene; V was cut back by 5 bases and J by 0 bases. This CDR3 is built from 17 residues. The CDR3 region is CASSQKGQGANTGELFF. The DNA of the CDR3 is TGTGCCAGTAGTCAAAAGGGACAGGGGGCGAACACCGGGGAGCTGTTTTTT.

The chain is built from TRBV2 and TRBJ1-5; 7 nucleotides align to TRBD1. Per germline, CDR1 SNHLY and CDR2 FYNNEI. The junction had 6 bases not matched to a gene; V was cut back by 4 bases and J by 6 bases. The CDR3 is 14 amino acids. The CDR3 sequence is CASSGGGRGQPQHF. The DNA of the CDR3 is TGTGCCAGCAGTGGAGGGGGCAGGGGTCAGCCCCAGCATTTT.

The J gene is TRBJ1-1, the V gene TRBV11-3; D gene uncertain. This CDR3 is 15 amino acids long. Looked up from germline, CDR1 is SGHNT and CDR2 is YENEEA. V was clipped by 6 bases and J by 4 bases, with 18 bases between them. The CDR3 sequence is CASRTPLGRPTEAFF. CDR3 coding DNA: TGTGCCAGCAGGACACCACTTGGGAGACCCACTGAAGCTTTCTTT.

The chain combines TRBV2 with TRBJ1-1; no clear D. The CDR3 length is 16 residues. The ends were cut back, 2 bases at V and 3 bases at J, with 16 bases in the middle. Germline lookup yields CDR1 SNHLY and CDR2 FYNNEI. CDR3 protein: CASSEILSSRDTEAFF. In nucleotides, the CDR3 is TGTGCCAGCAGTGAAATTCTTTCGTCTAGGGACACTGAAGCTTTCTTT.

V gene TRBV18 combines with J gene TRBJ2-7; D is ambiguous. Germline assignment: CDR1 KGHSH and CDR2 LQKENI. This CDR3 has 14 residues. Trimming cost V 2 bases and J 3 bases, with 11 bases left between them. CDR3 sequence reads: CASSPTHTDYEQYF. CDR3 DNA: TGTGCCAGCTCACCAACGCACACGGACTACGAGCAGTACTTC.

V usage is TRBV3-1 (or the pseudogene TRBV3-2) and J usage is TRBJ2-2; TRBD2 agrees at 8 bases. This CDR3 has 16 residues. The J segment lost 7 bases and the V segment lost 4 bases, leaving 11 bases of the junction unmatched. Germline V gives CDR1 LGHDT, CDR2 YNNKEL (reference sequence). The CDR3 sequence is CASSRSRGGRGGELFF. In DNA form, the CDR3 reads TGTGCCAGCAGCCGATCACGGGGGGGCCGAGGCGGGGAGCTGTTTTTT.

The CDR3, as DNA: TGCGCCAGCAGCTTGGCATCCGGGCTACGGGGCTACACCTTC. It is translated as CASSLASGLRGYTF. The chain uses TRBV5-1 and TRBJ1-2; D is unclear. The CDR3 is 14 residues long. V lost 0 bases and J 8 bases, leaving 14 bases between the germline ends. Germline loops: CDR1 SGHRS, CDR2 YFSETQ.

The rearrangement uses TRBV7-9 and TRBJ2-1, with TRBD2 as a possible D gene (6 bases). Trimming took off 4 bases at V and 5 bases at J, with 12 bases between the two ends. CDR1 and CDR2 from the germline V gene are SEHNR and FQNEAQ (reference sequence). The CDR3 extends over 14 amino acids. Here the CDR3 DNA reads TGTGCCAGCAGCTCTCAGACGGGGGACAATGAGCAGTTCTTC. This translates into CASSSQTGDNEQFF.

This clone was seen only a few times. The CDR3 spells CSVVQQGPGYTF. DNA for the CDR3: TGCAGCGTTGTGCAACAGGGTCCCGGCTACACCTTC. The gene calls are TRBV29-1 and TRBJ1-2, with D possibly being TRBD1 (6 bases). The CDR3 loop spans 12 amino acids. CDR1 and CDR2 (germline): SQVTM, ANQGSEA. V shed 4 bases and J shed 8 bases, with 14 bases lying between them.

The chain joins TRBV14 to TRBJ2-4; D gene uncertain. The CDR3 loop spans 12 amino acids. The germline gives CDR1 SGHDN, CDR2 FVKESK. The germline V and J ends were trimmed by 3 bases and 7 bases, with 7 bases remaining between them. The CDR3 sequence: CASSQGINIQYF. The DNA for the CDR3 is TGTGCCAGCAGCCAGGGGATTAACATTCAGTACTTC.

The V gene is TRBV10-3, the J gene TRBJ2-2, with TRBD1 matching over 9 bases. The CDR3 loop spans 14 amino acids. The germline V gene encodes CDR1 ENHRY and CDR2 SYGVKD. V shed 8 bases, J shed 6 bases, and the junction held 7 bases outside the gene matches. Here the CDR3 reads CAIRVGQGAGELFF. In DNA, the CDR3 is TGTGCCATCCGAGTGGGACAGGGAGCCGGGGAGCTGTTTTTT.

For this clone: The conserved closing phenylalanine or tryptophan is absent in this CDR3, likely reflecting a read error. It is unclear where the CDR3 begins or ends on the DNA, so no DNA is shown, and the CDR3 is as TCRdb lists it. The chain has TRBV12-2 and TRBJ2-3; the D call of TRBD1 is as the table states it, not checked on the DNA. TRBV12-2 constitutes a pseudogene. 9 amino acids form the CDR3, both terminal residues included. CDR3 sequence reads: CASRLAKGV.

The J gene is TRBJ2-1, the V gene TRBV11-2; perhaps TRBD2 as D (5 bases). CDR1 and CDR2 (germline): SGHAT, FQNNGV. This CDR3 has 18 amino acids. The ends were cut back, 2 bases at V and 7 bases at J, with 24 bases in the middle. The CDR3 is CASSLMLVGEEGPNEQFF. The DNA of the CDR3 is TGTGCCAGCAGCTTAATGCTAGTCGGGGAAGAAGGTCCAAATGAGCAGTTCTTC.

The chain links TRBV10-3 to TRBJ2-7, with TRBD1 as a possible D gene (7 bases). Germline V gives CDR1 ENHRY, CDR2 SYGVKD. The V end lost 5 bases, the J end lost 6 bases, and 17 bases lay between the germline ends. This CDR3 contains 14 residues. The CDR3 DNA reads as TGTGCCATCAGTTCCGGAGGGGGCAGGGGCGAGCAGTACTTC. As protein: CAISSGGGRGEQYF.

This rearrangement joins TRBV5-1 to TRBJ1-1; D is ambiguous. The CDR3 runs 15 residues. The ends were cut back, 1 base at V and 2 bases at J, with 12 bases in the middle. CDR1 is SGHRS, CDR2 YFSETQ, per germline. The CDR3 region has the DNA TGCGCCAGCAGCTTGAGACCTTCTGCTAACACTGAAGCTTTCTTT. Protein sequence: CASSLRPSANTEAFF.

This clone was seen a few times. The V gene is TRBV4-1, the J gene TRBJ2-1; 9 nucleotides agree with TRBD2. Germline-derived CDR1 and CDR2 are MGHRA and YSYEKL. The length of the CDR3 is 20 residues. Unmatched junction bases numbered 18, after V lost 0 bases and J lost 6 bases. Here the CDR3 DNA reads TGCGCCAGCAGCCAAGACCCAAGACGCACTGCGGGGGGGCAGATCAATGAGCAGTTCTTC. Its protein is CASSQDPRRTAGGQINEQFF.

This chain uses TRBV2 with TRBJ1-2, with TRBD1 matching 11 bases. CDR1 is SNHLY and CDR2 is FYNNEI in the germline V gene. The CDR3 is 14 amino acids. Germline trimming cut 6 bases from V and 3 bases from J; bases unmatched to any gene: 3. The CDR3 DNA follows: TGTGCCAGCAGCTTGGGACAGGGGGACTATGGCTACACCTTC. Translating gives CASSLGQGDYGYTF.

J is TRBJ1-2 and V is TRBV5-8; TRBD1 matches 7 bases. The CDR3 contains 14 residues. Germline CDR1 SGHTS, CDR2 YDEGEE. Unmatched junction bases numbered 1, after V lost 0 bases and J lost 2 bases. The CDR3 spells CASSLATGNYGYTF. DNA of the CDR3: TGTGCCAGCAGCTTGGCGACAGGGAACTATGGCTACACCTTC.

A remark on this clone: A junction boundary mismatches the germline segment, possibly from a read error. The chain uses TRBV30 and TRBJ1-4; D unclear. From germline, CDR1 is GTSNPN and CDR2 SVGIG (reference sequence). The CDR3 extends over 12 amino acids. CDR3 nucleotides: TGTGCCTGGAGTCAGACTAGTGAAAAACTGTTTTTT. It translates to CAWSQTSEKLFF.

J is TRBJ1-1 and V is TRBV11-2; D is unclear. CDR1 is SGHAT, CDR2 FQNNGV, per germline. The CDR3 covers 14 residues. V shed 1 base and J shed 4 bases, with 10 bases lying between them. The CDR3 sequence is CASSLGTPITEAFF. The CDR3 coding sequence is TGTGCCAGCAGCTTAGGAACACCCATCACTGAAGCTTTCTTT.

The chain joins TRBV28 to TRBJ2-5, with TRBD2 matching over 12 bases. The length of the CDR3 is 16 residues. The germline V gene has CDR1 MDHEN and CDR2 SYDVKM. After removal of 7 bases from V and 5 bases from J, the junction contained 11 bases not matched to a gene. This CDR3 is CASTPGLAGARETQYF. CDR3 in DNA: TGTGCCAGCACCCCGGGACTAGCGGGTGCCCGGGAGACCCAGTACTTC.

The gene calls are TRBV7-6 and TRBJ2-5; 13 bases are a match to TRBD2. The CDR3 loop spans 16 amino acids. Trimming removed 4 bases from V and 2 bases from J; junction bases left unmatched: 4. Germline V gene data show CDR1 as SGHVS and CDR2 as FNYEAQ. CDR3 coding DNA: TGTGCCAGCAGCTGGACGGGACTAGCGGGACAAGAGACCCAGTACTTC. Encoded protein: CASSWTGLAGQETQYF.

On this clone itself: At the DNA level, this CDR3 is encoded by other sequences in the same sample as well. This chain connects TRBV18 to TRBJ1-1, with a tentative D call TRBD1 (6 bases). Trimming took off 1 base at V and 1 base at J, with 7 bases between the two ends. This CDR3 region has 14 residues. The germline V gene encodes CDR1 KGHSH and CDR2 LQKENI. Here the CDR3 reads CASSPQGGNTEAFF. Here the CDR3 DNA reads TGTGCCAGCTCACCACAGGGGGGGAACACTGAAGCTTTCTTT. Looking up the rest from reference TRBV18 and TRBJ1-1 gives the full variable domain: NAGVMQNPRHLVRRRGQEARLRCSPMKGHSHVYWYRQLPEEGLKFMVYLQKENIIDESGMPKERFSAEFPKEGPSILRIQQVVRGDSAAYFCASSPQGGNTEAFFGQGTRLTVV.

Concerning this clone itself: Other DNA sequences in the sample encode the same CDR3. V gene TRBV12-3 or TRBV12-4 combines with J gene TRBJ1-2; unclear D gene. The CDR3 has 13 residues. The V end lost 6 bases, the J end lost 6 bases, and 14 bases lay between the germline ends. CDR3 residues: CASSPSRSDGYTF. DNA of the CDR3: TGTGCCAGCAGCCCCAGCCGGTCAGATGGCTACACCTTC.

This clone was found once. This chain uses TRBV13 with TRBJ2-1; the D gene is possibly TRBD2 (7 bases). The CDR3 has 15 amino acids. Trimming took off 5 bases at V and 6 bases at J, with 17 bases between the two ends. CDR1 is PRHDT and CDR2 is FYEKMQ in the germline V gene (reference sequence). CDR3 amino acids: CASSGPGGPGNEQFF. CDR3 coding DNA: TGTGCCAGCAGCGGTCCCGGGGGGCCCGGCAATGAGCAGTTCTTC.